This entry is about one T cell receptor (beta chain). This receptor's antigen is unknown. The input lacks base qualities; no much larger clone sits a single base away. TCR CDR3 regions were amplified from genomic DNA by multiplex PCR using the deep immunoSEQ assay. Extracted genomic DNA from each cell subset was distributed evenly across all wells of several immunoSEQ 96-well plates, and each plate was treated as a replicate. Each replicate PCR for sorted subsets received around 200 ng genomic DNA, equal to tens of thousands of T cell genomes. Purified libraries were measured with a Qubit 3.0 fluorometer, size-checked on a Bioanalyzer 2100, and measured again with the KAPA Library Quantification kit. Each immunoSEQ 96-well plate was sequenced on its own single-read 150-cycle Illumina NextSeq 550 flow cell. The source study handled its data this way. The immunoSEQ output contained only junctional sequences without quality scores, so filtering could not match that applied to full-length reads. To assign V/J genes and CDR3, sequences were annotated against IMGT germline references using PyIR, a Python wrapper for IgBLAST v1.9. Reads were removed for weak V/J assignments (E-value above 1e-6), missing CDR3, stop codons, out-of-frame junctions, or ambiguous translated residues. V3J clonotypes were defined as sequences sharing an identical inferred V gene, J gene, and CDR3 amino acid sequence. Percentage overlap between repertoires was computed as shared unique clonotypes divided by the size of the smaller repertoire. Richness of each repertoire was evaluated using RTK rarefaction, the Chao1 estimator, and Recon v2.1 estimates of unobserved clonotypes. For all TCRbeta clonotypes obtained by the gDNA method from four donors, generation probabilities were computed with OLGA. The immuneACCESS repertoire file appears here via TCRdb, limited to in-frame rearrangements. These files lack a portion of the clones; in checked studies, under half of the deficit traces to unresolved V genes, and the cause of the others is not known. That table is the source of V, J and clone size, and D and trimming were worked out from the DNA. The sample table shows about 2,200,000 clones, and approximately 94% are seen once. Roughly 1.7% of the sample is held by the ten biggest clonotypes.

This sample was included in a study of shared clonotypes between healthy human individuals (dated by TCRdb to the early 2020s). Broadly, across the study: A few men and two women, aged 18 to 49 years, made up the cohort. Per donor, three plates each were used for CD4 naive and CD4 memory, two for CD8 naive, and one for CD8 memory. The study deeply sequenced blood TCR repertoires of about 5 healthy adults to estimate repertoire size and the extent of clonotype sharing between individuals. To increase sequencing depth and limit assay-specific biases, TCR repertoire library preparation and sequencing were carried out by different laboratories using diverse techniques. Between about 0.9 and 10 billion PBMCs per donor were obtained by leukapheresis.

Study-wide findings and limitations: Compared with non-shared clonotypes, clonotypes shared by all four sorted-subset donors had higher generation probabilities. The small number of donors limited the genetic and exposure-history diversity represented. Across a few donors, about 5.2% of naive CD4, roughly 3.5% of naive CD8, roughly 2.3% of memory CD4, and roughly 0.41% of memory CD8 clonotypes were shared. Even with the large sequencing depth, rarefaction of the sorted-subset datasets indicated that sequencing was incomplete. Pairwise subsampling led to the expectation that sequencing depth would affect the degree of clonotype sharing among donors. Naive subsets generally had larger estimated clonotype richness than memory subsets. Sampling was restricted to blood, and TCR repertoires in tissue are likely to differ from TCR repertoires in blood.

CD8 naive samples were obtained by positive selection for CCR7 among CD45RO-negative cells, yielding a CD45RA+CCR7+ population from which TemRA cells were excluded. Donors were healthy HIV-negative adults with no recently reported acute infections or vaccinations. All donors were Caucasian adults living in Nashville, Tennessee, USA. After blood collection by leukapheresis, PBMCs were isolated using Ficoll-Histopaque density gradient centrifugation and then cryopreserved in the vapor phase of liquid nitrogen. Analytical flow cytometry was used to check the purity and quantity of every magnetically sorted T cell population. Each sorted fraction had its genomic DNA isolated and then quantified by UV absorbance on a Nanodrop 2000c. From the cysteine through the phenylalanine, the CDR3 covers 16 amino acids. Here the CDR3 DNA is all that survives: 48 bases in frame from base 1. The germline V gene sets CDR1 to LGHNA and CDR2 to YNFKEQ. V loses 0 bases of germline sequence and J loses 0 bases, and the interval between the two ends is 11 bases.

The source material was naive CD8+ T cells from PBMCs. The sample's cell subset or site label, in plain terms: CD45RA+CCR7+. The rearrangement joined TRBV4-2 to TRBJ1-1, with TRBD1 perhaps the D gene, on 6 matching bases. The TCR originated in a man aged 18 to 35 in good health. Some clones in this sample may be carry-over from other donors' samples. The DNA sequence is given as TGTGCCAGCAGCCAAGATGGGGGGCGGGTGAACACTGAAGCTTTCTTT. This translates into CASSQDGGRVNTEAFF.